This is a list of T cell receptor beta chains from one sample in a study of blood T cell repertoires in COVID-19. Clones were sequenced by immunoSEQ multiplex PCR, and TCRdb holds only the in-frame ones, with some missing. Of about 200,000 clones listed, approximately 82% are singletons. Sequenced material: peripheral blood. The receptor set was obtained from a human donor with acute or convalescent COVID-19. The donor label of this sample is uncertain. Each CDR3 is given with its conserved first and last residue. Not every row has a clone size; where given, it reads once, few, many or a size class.

clone size	V gene	J gene	CDR3 protein
NA	TRBV2	TRBJ1-1	CASSQGRTEAFF
NA	TRBV6-5	TRBJ2-7	CASLRGASAVQEQYF
once	TRBV6-6	TRBJ1-6	CASSPTGSEPLHF
NA	TRBV4-1	TRBJ1-6	CASSQAGSANSPLHF
NA	TRBV24-1	TRBJ1-2	CATNLRGDRGILNYGYTF
NA	TRBV6-2/TRBV6-3	TRBJ2-6	CASSYSGISSGANVLTF
NA	TRBV21-1	TRBJ2-7	CASSNLGTSGIYEQYF
once	TRBV6-2/TRBV6-3	TRBJ2-5	CASSYSTGLRETQYF
NA	TRBV18	TRBJ1-1	CASSPFPRAGNTEAFF
NA	TRBV5-8	TRBJ1-5	CASSLRRWVDDQPQHF